This TCR beta chain emerged from a study of T cell responses to AZD1222 COVID-19 vaccine. The trim removed 4 bases at V and 1 base at J, leaving 6 bases unmatched. The CDR3 has 15 amino acids. The germline gives CDR1 LGHNA, CDR2 YNFKEQ. Measured with immunoSEQ multiplex PCR; TCRdb has only the in-frame clones, and not every one. The sample lists about 190,000 clones; 85% to 95% were seen once. V is TRBV4-2 and J is TRBJ1-1; TRBD1 matches at 7 bases. This receptor was obtained from an adult in good health. The source material was peripheral blood, sampled on day 0 of AZD1222 vaccination. In DNA, the CDR3 is TGTGCCAGCAGCCCGGGGGGACAGCCGAACACTGAAGCTTTCTTT. This encodes CASSPGGQPNTEAFF.